The 31 T cell receptor beta chains below come from one sample, sequenced in a study of cytomegalovirus exposure and HLA in healthy donors. TCRdb keeps only in-frame clones here, not all; method: immunoSEQ multiplex PCR. The table includes around 49,000 clones, roughly 93% detected once. The source material was PBMCs. The receptors derive from a man aged 18-30 years in good health and CMV-seronegative.

The chain recombines TRBV27 with TRBJ2-1; 8 nucleotides align to TRBD1. The CDR3 loop spans 13 amino acids. J gave up 9 bases and V 7 bases, and 8 bases lay outside the gene matches. From germline, CDR1 is MNHEY and CDR2 SMNVEV (reference sequence). The CDR3 DNA follows: TGTGCCAGCAAGACAGGGGAGGACGGTGAGCAGTTCTTC. Translated, it gives CASKTGEDGEQFF.

The chain combines TRBV14 with TRBJ2-7, with 9 bases aligning to TRBD1. The V segment lost 4 bases and the J segment 3 bases; nucleotides outside the gene matches: 19. Germline V CDR1 and CDR2: SGHDN, FVKESK. This CDR3 comprises 19 residues. Written as DNA, the CDR3 is TGTGCCAGCAGCCGCGGGCCGGGACAGGGAGGTTCGGGTTACTACGAGCAGTACTTC. It specifies CASSRGPGQGGSGYYEQYF.

The chain uses TRBV2 and TRBJ1-4; 7 bases are shared with TRBD1. This CDR3 has 15 amino acids. CDR1 and CDR2 (germline): SNHLY, FYNNEI. The V segment lost 4 bases and the J segment 0 bases; nucleotides outside the gene matches: 2. The chain's CDR3 is CASSGTGATNEKLFF. CDR3 coding DNA: TGTGCCAGCAGTGGGACAGGCGCAACTAATGAAAAACTGTTTTTT.

The chain links TRBV6-1 to TRBJ2-7, with 10 bases that match TRBD2. This CDR3 has 15 amino acids. V lost 4 bases, J lost 2 bases, and 5 bases stayed unmatched. Germline CDR1 MNHNS, CDR2 SASEGT. DNA for the CDR3: TGTGCCAGCAGTGCCCTAGCGGGAGAGGCCTACGAGCAGTACTTC. Translation: CASSALAGEAYEQYF.

V gene TRBV10-1 combines with J gene TRBJ2-3; no firm D call. Per germline, CDR1 WNHNN and CDR2 SYGVQD (reference sequence). V was clipped by 0 bases and J by 0 bases, with 16 bases between them. This CDR3 has 18 residues. The CDR3 loop reads CASSESVRSAASTDTQYF. CDR3 coding DNA: TGCGCCAGCAGTGAGTCCGTTCGGTCGGCGGCGAGCACAGATACGCAGTATTTT.

This clone was found once. This chain joins TRBV11-2 and TRBJ2-6; tentative D call: TRBD1 (6 bases). Trimming cost V 4 bases and J 0 bases, with 10 bases left between them. The CDR3 sequence is 16 residues long. The germline CDR1 and CDR2 sequences are SGHAT and FQNNGV. Here the CDR3 reads CASSSMTGSGANVLTF. The CDR3 nucleotides are TGTGCCAGCAGCTCTATGACAGGCTCTGGGGCCAACGTCCTGACTTTC.

V usage is TRBV14 and J usage is TRBJ2-1; TRBD2 matches at 12 bases. The V segment lost 3 bases and the J segment 0 bases; nucleotides outside the gene matches: 15. The germline gives CDR1 SGHDN, CDR2 FVKESK. This CDR3 contains 21 residues. The CDR3 nucleotides read TGTGCCAGCAGCCACGAAGATGGCAGGACTAGCGGGACTTTCTCCTACAATGAGCAGTTCTTC. Its translation: CASSHEDGRTSGTFSYNEQFF.

The chain joins TRBV28 to TRBJ2-7, with D possibly being TRBD1 (6 bases). The germline V gene encodes CDR1 MDHEN and CDR2 SYDVKM. V gave up 8 bases and J gave up 2 bases, with 13 bases separating them. This CDR3 contains 13 residues. CDR3 in DNA: TGTGCCAGCCAACAACAGGGAGCCTACGAGCAGTACTTC. Amino acid sequence: CASQQQGAYEQYF.

The sample holds one count of this clone. The chain joins TRBV11-2 to TRBJ2-2; D possibly corresponds to TRBD2 (5 bases). From germline, CDR1 is SGHAT and CDR2 FQNNGV. This CDR3 is built from 14 residues. Trimming left V 8 bases short and J 4 bases short, with 14 bases between. Here the CDR3 DNA reads TGTGCCAGCCGTGTGCTAGCCGGCACCGGGGAGCTGTTTTTT. Translation: CASRVLAGTGELFF. Complete variable domain (other parts from reference TRBV11-2 and TRBJ2-2): EAGVAQSPRYKIIEKRQSVAFWCNPISGHATLYWYQQILGQGPKLLIQFQNNGVVDDSQLPKDRFSAERLKGVDSTLKIQPAKLEDSAVYLCASRVLAGTGELFFGEGSRLTVL.

The V gene is TRBV5-4, the J gene TRBJ2-1, with 10 bases aligning to TRBD2. V trimming: 4 bases; J trimming: 7 bases; junction bases outside the gene matches: 8. The germline V gene encodes CDR1 SGHNT and CDR2 YYREEE (reference sequence). The CDR3 totals 15 residues. The CDR3: CASSTGLAVLNEQFF. CDR3 DNA sequence: TGTGCCAGCAGCACCGGACTAGCGGTGCTTAATGAGCAGTTCTTC. Drawing the rest from reference TRBV5-4 and TRBJ2-1, the complete variable domain is ETGVTQSPTHLIKTRGQQVTLRCSSQSGHNTVSWYQQALGQGPQFIFQYYREEENGRGNFPPRFSGLQFPNYSSELNVNALELDDSALYLCASSTGLAVLNEQFFGPGTRLTVL.

The chain carries TRBV19 and TRBJ2-2; TRBD2 agrees at 14 bases. This CDR3 has 16 residues. CDR1 and CDR2 from the germline V gene are LNHDA and SQIVND (reference sequence). Trimming removed 7 bases from V and 6 bases from J; junction bases left unmatched: 7. DNA of the CDR3: TGTGCCAGTACCTCGGGACTAGCGGGAGAGGCCGGGGAGCTGTTTTTT. This gives the protein CASTSGLAGEAGELFF.

Only one count was recorded for this clone. This sequence joins TRBV7-2 and TRBJ2-1; TRBD2 agrees at 7 bases. Germline V gene data show CDR1 as SGHTA and CDR2 as FQGNSA. The CDR3 contains 18 residues. V dropped 1 base and J dropped 0; count of bases not matched to a gene: 9. CDR3 sequence (DNA): TGTGCCAGCAGCTTAGTACCTAGCGGAGTGAGCTCCTACAATGAGCAGTTCTTC. It codes for CASSLVPSGVSSYNEQFF.

V gene TRBV5-1 combines with J gene TRBJ2-2; weak D call: TRBD1 (5 bases). CDR3 length equals 14 residues. Germline values: CDR1 SGHRS, CDR2 YFSETQ. Trimming took off 0 bases at V and 8 bases at J, with 11 bases between the two ends. Here the CDR3 DNA reads TGCGCCAGCAGCTTGGAGGGGTCCGGAGGGGAGCTGTTTTTT. This codes for CASSLEGSGGELFF.

The chain links TRBV5-1 to TRBJ2-7; D unclear. Germline loops: CDR1 SGHRS, CDR2 YFSETQ. This CDR3 has 14 amino acids. Trimming took off 0 bases at V and 1 base at J, with 8 bases between the two ends. The CDR3, as DNA: TGCGCCAGCAGCTTGGAATCTAGGTCCTACGAGCAGTACTTC. Encoded protein: CASSLESRSYEQYF. Based on the CDR3 plus reference TRBV5-1 and TRBJ2-7, the full variable domain is KAGVTQTPRYLIKTRGQQVTLSCSPISGHRSVSWYQQTPGQGLQFLFEYFSETQRNKGNFPGRFSGRQFSNSRSEMNVSTLELGDSALYLCASSLESRSYEQYFGPGTRLTVT.

This sequence joins TRBV10-2 and TRBJ2-7; 7 bases match TRBD2. The germline gives CDR1 WSHSY, CDR2 SAAADI. CDR3 length: 13 amino acids. V lost 6 bases to trimming and J lost 5 bases; unmatched junction nucleotides: 7. The CDR3 region has the DNA TGCGCCAGCAGGGGTCGGGGGGTCGACGAGCAGTACTTC. Translated: CASRGRGVDEQYF.

The chain carries TRBV28 and TRBJ2-5, with 8 nucleotides matching TRBD2. This CDR3 is 14 amino acids long. The J segment lost 4 bases and the V segment lost 6 bases, leaving 7 bases of the junction unmatched. Germline V gene sequence: CDR1 MDHEN, CDR2 SYDVKM. CDR3 nucleotide sequence: TGTGCCAGCAGCACGGGGGGGCTCCGAGAGACCCAGTACTTC. Residues: CASSTGGLRETQYF.

The genes are TRBV7-2 and TRBJ2-5; 11 nucleotides match TRBD2. Unmatched junction bases numbered 8, after V lost 3 bases and J lost 5 bases. The CDR3 covers 16 residues. Germline loops: CDR1 SGHTA, CDR2 FQGNSA. This chain's CDR3 is CASSFKLAGAAETQYF. The CDR3 nucleotides are TGTGCCAGCAGCTTTAAACTAGCGGGAGCGGCGGAGACCCAGTACTTC.

The chain recombines TRBV5-4 with TRBJ2-1, with D possibly matching TRBD1 (6 bases). This CDR3 contains 14 residues. Trimming removed 4 bases from V and 4 bases from J, with 12 bases in between. Per the germline V gene, CDR1 is SGHNT and CDR2 is YYREEE (reference sequence). CDR3 loop: CASSNRDTYNEQFF. The CDR3 DNA sequence: TGTGCCAGCAGCAACCGGGACACTTACAATGAGCAGTTCTTC.

The J gene is TRBJ1-5, the V gene TRBV28; 10 bases agree with TRBD1. The CDR3 consists of 14 residues. In germline, CDR1 is MDHEN, CDR2 SYDVKM. V shed 4 bases and J 7 bases; nucleotides not matched to a gene: 4. The CDR3 region is CASSSGQGWQPQHF. The CDR3 nucleotides read TGTGCCAGCAGTTCGGGACAGGGGTGGCAGCCCCAGCATTTT.

The chain carries TRBV9 and TRBJ2-5, with D tentatively TRBD2 (5 bases). Trimming removed 3 bases from V and 4 bases from J, with 10 bases in between. The V gene's germline CDR1 is SGDLS and CDR2 YYNGEE. The CDR3 loop spans 13 amino acids. This CDR3 reads CASSGGSGETQYF. The CDR3 DNA is TGTGCCAGCAGCGGCGGGTCGGGAGAGACCCAGTACTTC.

V gene TRBV28 combines with J gene TRBJ2-2; the D gene is possibly TRBD1 (5 bases). Trimming shortened V by 6 bases and J by 6 bases, and 14 bases separated the two germline ends. CDR1 and CDR2 from the germline V gene are MDHEN and SYDVKM. This CDR3 contains 14 residues. The CDR3 DNA reads as TGTGCCAGCAGAGGGGTGGTTGAGGCCGGGGAGCTGTTTTTT. Residues: CASRGVVEAGELFF.

V gene TRBV30 combines with J gene TRBJ2-1, with a weak D call TRBD2 (6 bases). CDR1 and CDR2 from the germline V gene are GTSNPN and SVGIG (reference sequence). This CDR3 comprises 12 residues. Deletions cut 4 bases from V and 8 bases from J, with 12 bases between. CDR3 nucleotides: TGTGCCTGGAATAACGTAGCGGATGAGCAGTTCTTC. Translated, it gives CAWNNVADEQFF.

The chain links TRBV20-1 to TRBJ2-5; D not resolved. This CDR3 contains 11 residues. Germline V lookup: CDR1 DFQATT, CDR2 SNEGSKA (reference sequence). Between the trimmed V and J ends, which lost 5 bases and 7 bases, there was a span of 11 bases. The CDR3 protein is CSAGSVATQYF. The CDR3 nucleotides are TGCAGTGCTGGGTCAGTAGCGACCCAGTACTTC.

The chain uses TRBV5-1 and TRBJ2-3; 7 bases are shared with TRBD2. This CDR3 contains 15 residues. Losses at the gene ends were 0 bases for V and 2 bases for J; bases not matched to a gene: 3. CDR1 and CDR2 from the germline V gene are SGHRS and YFSETQ. This CDR3 is CASSLAGTITDTQYF. The CDR3, as DNA: TGCGCCAGCAGCTTGGCGGGGACTATCACAGATACGCAGTATTTT.

The chain uses TRBV4-3 and TRBJ2-7, with D unresolved. The V gene lost 0 bases and the J gene lost 2 bases, with 11 bases spanning the gap. Germline V gene data show CDR1 as LGHNA and CDR2 as YSLEER. This CDR3 has 15 amino acids. The CDR3 here is CASSQDQTPAYEQYF. The CDR3 DNA reads as TGCGCCAGCAGCCAAGATCAGACACCAGCCTACGAGCAGTACTTC.

This chain uses TRBV28 with TRBJ1-1; 9 bases map to TRBD1. J was trimmed by 7 bases and V by 7 bases; bases with no gene match: 19. Germline lookup yields CDR1 MDHEN and CDR2 SYDVKM. The CDR3 consists of 17 residues. The CDR3 reads CASTEVGTGFTRGEAFF. In DNA, the CDR3 is TGTGCCAGCACCGAGGTTGGGACAGGGTTTACGAGGGGTGAAGCTTTCTTT.

CDR3 sequence: CASSQAPSSGGGGGYEQYF. In DNA form, the CDR3 reads TGCGCCAGCAGCCAAGCCCCTTCTAGCGGGGGTGGGGGGGGATACGAGCAGTACTTC. This chain uses TRBV4-1 with TRBJ2-7; 10 bases are shared with TRBD2. Germline trimming cut 1 base from V and 4 bases from J; bases unmatched to any gene: 16. Germline values: CDR1 MGHRA, CDR2 YSYEKL. CDR3 length: 19 residues.

The rearrangement joins TRBV5-1 to TRBJ2-3, with unresolved D. V was clipped by 0 bases and J by 2 bases, with 10 bases between them. From germline, CDR1 is SGHRS and CDR2 YFSETQ. CDR3 length: 15 residues. As DNA, the CDR3 is TGCGCCAGCAGCTTGGTTGTCTCCCCCACAGATACGCAGTATTTT. This translates into CASSLVVSPTDTQYF.

The chain couples TRBV30 to TRBJ2-7; 8 positions agree with TRBD2. The CDR3 spans 16 residues. Germline values: CDR1 GTSNPN, CDR2 SVGIG (reference sequence). Trimming removed 3 bases from V and 0 bases from J; junction bases left unmatched: 10. CDR3 DNA sequence: TGTGCCTGGAGAGGATTAGCGGGGAGTGGCTCCTACGAGCAGTACTTC. This translates into CAWRGLAGSGSYEQYF.

V gene TRBV5-4 combines with J gene TRBJ2-7; the match to TRBD1 covers 7 bases. The CDR3 is 15 amino acids. Germline values: CDR1 SGHNT, CDR2 YYREEE (reference sequence). Trimming removed 4 bases from V and 3 bases from J; junction bases left unmatched: 10. The CDR3 is CASSQSPGTVYEQYF. CDR3 DNA sequence: TGTGCCAGCAGCCAAAGCCCTGGGACAGTCTACGAGCAGTACTTC.

This clone was counted between two and nine times. The rearrangement links TRBV14 to TRBJ2-7; possibly TRBD1 for D (5 bases). Trimming cost V 0 bases and J 4 bases, with 13 bases left between them. Germline CDR1 SGHDN, CDR2 FVKESK. The CDR3 extends over 15 amino acids. CDR3: CASSQDRNNRYEQYF. For the CDR3, the DNA is TGTGCCAGCAGCCAAGATCGAAACAACAGGTACGAGCAGTACTTC.